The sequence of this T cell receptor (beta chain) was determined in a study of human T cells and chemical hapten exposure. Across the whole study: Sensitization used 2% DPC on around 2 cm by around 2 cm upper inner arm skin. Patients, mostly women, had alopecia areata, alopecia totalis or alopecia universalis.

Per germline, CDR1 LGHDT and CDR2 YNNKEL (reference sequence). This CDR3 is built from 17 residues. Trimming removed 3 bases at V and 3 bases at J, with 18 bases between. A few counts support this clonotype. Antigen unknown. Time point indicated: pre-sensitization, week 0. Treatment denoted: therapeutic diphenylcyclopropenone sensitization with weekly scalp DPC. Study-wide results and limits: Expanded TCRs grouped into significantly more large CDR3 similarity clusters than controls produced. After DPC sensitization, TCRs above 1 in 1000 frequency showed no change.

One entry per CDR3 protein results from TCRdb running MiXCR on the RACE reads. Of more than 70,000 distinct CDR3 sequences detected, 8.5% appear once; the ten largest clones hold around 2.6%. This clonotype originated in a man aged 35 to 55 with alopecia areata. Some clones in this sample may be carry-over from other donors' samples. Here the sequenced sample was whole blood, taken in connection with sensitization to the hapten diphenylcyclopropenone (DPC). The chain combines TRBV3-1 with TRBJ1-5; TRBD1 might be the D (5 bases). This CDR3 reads CASSHSDGTEVNQPQHF. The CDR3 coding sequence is TGTGCCAGCAGCCATTCGGACGGGACTGAGGTCAATCAGCCCCAGCATTTT.